The text below deals with one T cell receptor beta chain. Its specificity is unknown. The data were obtained in a study of memory CD4+ T cells and cytomegalovirus serostatus. Study-wide context: Of the healthy Belgian adults, several were CMV seropositive and 24 seronegative. Study-wide findings and caveats: Median bootstrapped AUC for CMV status was roughly 0.95 originally, approximately 0.91 US-trained.

Authors' methods: After removing out-of-frame reads, 2.3 million or so distinct TCRbeta sequences remained. The data were produced by immunoSEQ multiplex PCR, yet TCRdb's version contains in-frame clones alone and is incomplete. V and J calls and clone size are copied from that table; D and trimming were computed from the DNA. The sample includes approximately 50,000 clones, around 80% of them seen just once. Single viable CD3+CD4+CD8-CD45RO+ cells were sorted as the memory CD4+ T cells. Germline CDR1 and CDR2: SQVTM and ANQGSEA. The CDR3 is 12 residues long. V dropped 5 bases and J dropped 4 bases, with 11 bases sitting between them.

This sequence was found in an adult in good health and CMV-seronegative. The V call is TRBV29-1, the J call TRBJ1-2; D remains unclear. Material for sequencing was memory CD4+ T cells from blood. CDR3 protein: CSVWGGLYGYTF. The CDR3 bases are TGCAGCGTTTGGGGAGGGCTCTATGGCTACACCTTC. Together with reference TRBV29-1 and TRBJ1-2, the CDR3 gives the full variable domain: SAVISQKPSRDICQRGTSLTIQCQVDSQVTMMFWYRQQPGQSLTLIATANQGSEATYESGFVIDKFPISRPNLTFSTLTVSNMSPEDSSIYLCSVWGGLYGYTFGSGTRLTVV.